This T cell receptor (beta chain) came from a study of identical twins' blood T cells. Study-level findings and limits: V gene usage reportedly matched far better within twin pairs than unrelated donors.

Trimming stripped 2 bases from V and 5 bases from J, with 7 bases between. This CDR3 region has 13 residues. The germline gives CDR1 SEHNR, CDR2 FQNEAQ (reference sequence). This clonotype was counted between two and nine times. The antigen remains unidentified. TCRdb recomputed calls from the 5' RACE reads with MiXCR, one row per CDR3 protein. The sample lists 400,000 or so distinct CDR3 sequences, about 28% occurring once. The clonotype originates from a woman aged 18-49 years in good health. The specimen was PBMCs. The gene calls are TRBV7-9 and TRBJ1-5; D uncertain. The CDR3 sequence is CASSLKSDQPQHF. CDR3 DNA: TGTGCCAGCAGCTTAAAAAGCGATCAGCCCCAGCATTTT.